Below, 10 T cell receptor beta chains from the same sample are listed, as sequenced in a study of blood T cell repertoires in COVID-19. TCRdb's copy holds only in-frame clones and misses some; the assay was immunoSEQ multiplex PCR. The table includes over 200,000 clones, roughly 84% detected once. Specimen: peripheral blood. The receptors come from a man aged 35 to 55 with acute or convalescent COVID-19.

The chain recombines TRBV19 with TRBJ2-4; 12 bases line up with TRBD2. Trimming cost V 2 bases and J 6 bases; bases outside gene matches: 11. The CDR3 totals 18 residues. Germline lookup yields CDR1 LNHDA and CDR2 SQIVND (reference sequence). The CDR3 sequence is CASSILGLAGGERNIQYF. CDR3 bases: TGTGCCAGTAGTATATTAGGGCTAGCGGGAGGGGAACGAAACATTCAGTACTTC. The whole variable domain, filled in from reference TRBV19 and TRBJ2-4, reads DGGITQSPKYLFRKEGQNVTLSCEQNLNHDAMYWYRQDPGQGLRLIYYSQIVNDFQKGDIAEGYSVSREKKESFPLTVTSAQKNPTAFYLCASSILGLAGGERNIQYFGAGTRLSVL.

The V and J genes are TRBV2 and TRBJ2-3; D possibly corresponds to TRBD1 (6 bases). Germline V CDR1 and CDR2: SNHLY, FYNNEI. Trimming shortened V by 7 bases and J by 7 bases, and 15 bases separated the two germline ends. This CDR3 is 13 amino acids long. CDR3 loop: CASTLGGFYTQYF. The CDR3 DNA reads as TGTGCCAGCACCCTAGGGGGTTTTTATACGCAGTATTTT.

V and J are TRBV19 and TRBJ1-2; D possibly corresponds to TRBD1 (5 bases). CDR1 and CDR2 from the germline V gene are LNHDA and SQIVND (reference sequence). The CDR3 extends over 13 amino acids. Trimming left V 7 bases short and J 1 base short, with 10 bases between. The CDR3 here is CASMEQVNYGYTF. The DNA for the CDR3 is TGTGCCAGTATGGAACAGGTTAACTATGGCTACACCTTC.

The chain couples TRBV4-1 to TRBJ2-6; D might be TRBD2 (5 bases). The germline V and J ends were trimmed by 1 base and 0 bases, with 16 bases remaining between them. The CDR3 is 19 amino acids. Germline V gene data show CDR1 as MGHRA and CDR2 as YSYEKL. CDR3 residues: CASSQVSRTSASGANVLTF. The CDR3 DNA follows: TGCGCCAGCAGCCAAGTCAGCCGGACTTCAGCCTCTGGGGCCAACGTCCTGACTTTC.

The chain recombines TRBV19 with TRBJ1-3; 7 bases match TRBD1. Trimming at V came to 4 bases and at J to 0 bases, leaving 3 bases not matched to a gene. The CDR3 covers 15 residues. CDR1 is LNHDA and CDR2 is SQIVND in the germline V gene (reference sequence). The CDR3 DNA reads TGTGCCAGTAGTACTACAGGGGACTCTGGAAACACCATATATTTT. Protein: CASSTTGDSGNTIYF.

This clone was detected a few times. This rearrangement joins TRBV18 to TRBJ2-3; TRBD1 aligns across 7 bases. The CDR3 loop spans 15 amino acids. The germline gives CDR1 KGHSH, CDR2 LQKENI. The V segment lost 0 bases and the J segment 6 bases; nucleotides outside the gene matches: 6. The CDR3: CASSPPGGPWDTQYF. As DNA, the CDR3 is TGTGCCAGCTCACCACCAGGGGGCCCTTGGGATACGCAGTATTTT.

The chain has TRBV7-2 and TRBJ2-1; a weak D match, TRBD2 (6 bases). This CDR3 is 15 amino acids long. Between the trimmed V and J ends, which lost 5 bases and 8 bases, there was a span of 19 bases. Germline CDR1 and CDR2: SGHTA and FQGNSA. The CDR3 spells CASSKTLGREDEQFF. DNA of the CDR3: TGTGCCAGCAGCAAAACCCTGGGTAGGGAGGATGAGCAGTTCTTC.

The CDR3 protein is CSASLRQGIDEQFF. DNA for the CDR3: TGCAGTGCTAGTTTAAGACAGGGGATTGATGAGCAGTTCTTC. The chain combines TRBV20-1 with TRBJ2-1, with 8 bases lining up with TRBD1. The germline gives CDR1 DFQATT, CDR2 SNEGSKA (reference sequence). The CDR3 runs 14 residues. Germline trimming cut 3 bases from V and 8 bases from J; bases unmatched to any gene: 9.

The J gene is TRBJ2-5, the V gene TRBV4-3; 9 nucleotides match TRBD1. Germline loops: CDR1 LGHNA, CDR2 YSLEER. V trimming: 1 base; J trimming: 4 bases; junction bases outside the gene matches: 4. CDR3 size: 15 residues. CDR3 sequence reads: CASSQGTGVAETQYF. The CDR3 bases are TGCGCCAGCAGCCAAGGGACAGGGGTGGCAGAGACCCAGTACTTC.

V and J are TRBV11-2 and TRBJ1-4, with TRBD1 identical over 8 bases. The germline CDR1 and CDR2 sequences are SGHAT and FQNNGV. Unmatched junction bases numbered 3, after V lost 4 bases and J lost 5 bases. CDR3 length equals 14 residues. The CDR3 here is CASSSRTGNEKLFF. DNA for the CDR3: TGTGCCAGCAGCTCACGGACAGGGAATGAAAAACTGTTTTTT.